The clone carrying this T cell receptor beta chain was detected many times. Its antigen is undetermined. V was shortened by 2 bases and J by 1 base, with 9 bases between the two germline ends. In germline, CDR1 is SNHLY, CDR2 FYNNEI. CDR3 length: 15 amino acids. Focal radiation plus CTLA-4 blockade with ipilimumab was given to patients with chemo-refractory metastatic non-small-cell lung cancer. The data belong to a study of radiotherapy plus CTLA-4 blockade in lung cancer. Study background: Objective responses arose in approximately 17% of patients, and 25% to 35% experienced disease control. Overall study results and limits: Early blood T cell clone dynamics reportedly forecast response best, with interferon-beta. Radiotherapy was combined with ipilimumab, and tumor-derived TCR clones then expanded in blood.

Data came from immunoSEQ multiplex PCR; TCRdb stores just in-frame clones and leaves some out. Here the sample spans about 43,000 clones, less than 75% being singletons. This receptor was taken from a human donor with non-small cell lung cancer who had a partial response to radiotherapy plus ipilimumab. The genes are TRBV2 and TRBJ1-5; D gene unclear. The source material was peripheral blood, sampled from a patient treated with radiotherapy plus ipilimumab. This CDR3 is CASSEQLVSNQPQHF. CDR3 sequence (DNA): TGTGCCAGCAGTGAACAGCTAGTAAGCAATCAGCCCCAGCATTTT.